The 9 T cell receptor beta chains presented below share a single source sample, sequenced in a study of blood T cell repertoires in COVID-19. TCRdb's table, derived via immunoSEQ multiplex PCR, lists solely in-frame clones and lacks some. The data contain approximately 250,000 clones, approximately 88% of them singletons. Sequenced input: PBMCs or T cells enriched from blood (not recorded which). All receptors derive from a woman between 40 and 50 years old who had been exposed to COVID-19.

The J gene is TRBJ2-2, the V gene TRBV5-1; TRBD2 matches at 9 bases. Germline V gene data show CDR1 as SGHRS and CDR2 as YFSETQ. The CDR3 has 16 amino acids. V lost 1 base to trimming and J lost 5 bases; unmatched junction nucleotides: 6. CDR3 protein: CASSLSLGLATGELFF. As DNA, the CDR3 is TGCGCCAGCAGCTTGTCCTTGGGACTAGCTACCGGGGAGCTGTTTTTT.

The gene calls are TRBV24-1 and TRBJ2-2, with a tentative D call TRBD2 (6 bases). Germline CDR1 and CDR2: KGHDR and SFDVKD. With 0 bases removed from V and 1 base from J, the gap between germline ends came to 8 bases. The length of the CDR3 is 16 residues. The chain's CDR3 is CATSDLPGGNTGELFF. The CDR3 DNA sequence: TGTGCCACCAGTGATTTGCCCGGGGGGAACACCGGGGAGCTGTTTTTT.

The chain combines TRBV25-1 with TRBJ2-2, with 7 bases aligning to TRBD1. This CDR3 region has 16 residues. V lost 4 bases and J lost 2; bases outside the gene matches: 7. Germline V gene sequence: CDR1 MGHDK, CDR2 SYGVNS. DNA for the CDR3: TGTGCCAGCAGTGGCCCGGGACAGATCAACACCGGGGAGCTGTTTTTT. Translation: CASSGPGQINTGELFF.

The DNA for the CDR3 is TGCGCCAGCAGCCAGGGACTAGCGGGGTCTCTTAGCACAGATACGCAGTATTTT. It translates to CASSQGLAGSLSTDTQYF. V gene TRBV4-1 combines with J gene TRBJ2-3; 13 bases fit TRBD2. Trimming at V came to 3 bases and at J to 0 bases, leaving 6 bases not matched to a gene. From germline, CDR1 is MGHRA and CDR2 YSYEKL. This CDR3 is built from 18 residues.

The chain is built from TRBV6-5 and TRBJ1-6, with D hard to call. The germline V and J ends were trimmed by 1 base and 5 bases, with 9 bases remaining between them. The CDR3 contains 15 residues. Germline V gives CDR1 MNHEY, CDR2 SVGAGI. CDR3: CASSYFRGDNSPLHF. The CDR3 DNA follows: TGTGCCAGCAGTTACTTTCGCGGGGATAATTCACCCCTCCACTTT.

CDR3 sequence reads: CASSYRGGTEAFF. In nucleotides, the CDR3 is TGTGCCAGCAGCTACCGGGGAGGCACTGAAGCTTTCTTT. The chain joins TRBV7-2 to TRBJ1-1; D is unresolved. The germline V gene has CDR1 SGHTA and CDR2 FQGNSA. The CDR3 is 13 amino acids. Deletions cut 4 bases from V and 4 bases from J, with 10 bases between.

The chain couples TRBV24-1 to TRBJ1-2; TRBD1 might be the D (6 bases). CDR3 length: 13 residues. Germline V gene sequence: CDR1 KGHDR, CDR2 SFDVKD. Trimming took off 3 bases at V and 7 bases at J, with 11 bases between the two ends. CDR3 amino acids: CATSDEGVIGYTF. CDR3 nucleotides: TGTGCCACCAGTGATGAGGGGGTGATTGGCTACACCTTC.

This clone was seen only once. J is TRBJ1-6 and V is TRBV4-2; 8 bases align to TRBD1. The germline V gene encodes CDR1 LGHNA and CDR2 YNFKEQ. After removal of 0 bases from V and 7 bases from J, the junction contained 5 bases not matched to a gene. The CDR3 extends over 16 amino acids. The CDR3 region is CASSQDRDRRNSPLHF. The DNA of the CDR3 is TGTGCCAGCAGCCAAGATCGGGACAGGCGGAATTCACCCCTCCACTTT.

V and J are TRBV29-1 and TRBJ2-2, with D maybe TRBD1 (6 bases). The CDR3 covers 16 residues. Germline V gene lookup returns CDR1 SQVTM and CDR2 ANQGSEA. V lost 0 bases, J lost 7 bases, and 18 bases lay in between. CDR3 protein: CSVEDQGDGQHGELFF. CDR3 coding DNA: TGCAGCGTTGAAGACCAAGGGGATGGACAGCACGGGGAGCTGTTTTTT.